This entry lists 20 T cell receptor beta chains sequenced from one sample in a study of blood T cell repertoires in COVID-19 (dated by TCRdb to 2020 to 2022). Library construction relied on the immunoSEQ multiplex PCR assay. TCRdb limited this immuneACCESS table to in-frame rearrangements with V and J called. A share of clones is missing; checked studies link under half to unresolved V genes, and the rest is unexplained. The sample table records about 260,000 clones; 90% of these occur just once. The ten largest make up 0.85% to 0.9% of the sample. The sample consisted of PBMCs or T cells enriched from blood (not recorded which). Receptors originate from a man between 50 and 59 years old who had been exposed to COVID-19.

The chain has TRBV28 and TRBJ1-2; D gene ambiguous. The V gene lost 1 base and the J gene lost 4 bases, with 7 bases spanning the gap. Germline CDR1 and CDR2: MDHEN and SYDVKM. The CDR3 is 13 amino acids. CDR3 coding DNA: TGTGCCAGCAGTTTATCTATGTCCTATGGCTACACCTTC. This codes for CASSLSMSYGYTF.

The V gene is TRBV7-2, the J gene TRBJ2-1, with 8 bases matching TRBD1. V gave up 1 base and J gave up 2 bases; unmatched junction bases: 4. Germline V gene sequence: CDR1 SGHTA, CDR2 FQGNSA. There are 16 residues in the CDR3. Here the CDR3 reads CASSLVGTGPYNEQFF. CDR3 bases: TGTGCCAGCAGCTTAGTTGGGACAGGACCCTACAATGAGCAGTTCTTC.

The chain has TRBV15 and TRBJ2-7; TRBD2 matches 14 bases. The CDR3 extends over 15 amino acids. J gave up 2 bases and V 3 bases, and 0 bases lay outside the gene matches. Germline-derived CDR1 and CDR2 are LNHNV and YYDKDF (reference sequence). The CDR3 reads CATSRTSGRAYEQYV. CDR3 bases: TGTGCCACCAGCAGGACTAGCGGGAGGGCCTACGAGCAGTACGTC.

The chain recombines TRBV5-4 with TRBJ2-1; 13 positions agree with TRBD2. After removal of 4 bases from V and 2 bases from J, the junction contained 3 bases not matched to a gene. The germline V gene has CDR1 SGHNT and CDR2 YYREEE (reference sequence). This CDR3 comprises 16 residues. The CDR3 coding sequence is TGTGCCAGCAGCACGGGGACTAGCGGGGCCTACAATGAGCAGTTCTTC. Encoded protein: CASSTGTSGAYNEQFF.

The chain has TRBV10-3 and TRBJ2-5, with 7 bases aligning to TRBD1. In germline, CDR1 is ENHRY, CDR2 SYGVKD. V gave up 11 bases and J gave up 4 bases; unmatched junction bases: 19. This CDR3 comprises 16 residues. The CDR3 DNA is TGTGCCTCTAAAAGTTCTCAGAGGGGGCAGCGAGAGACCCAGTACTTC. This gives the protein CASKSSQRGQRETQYF.

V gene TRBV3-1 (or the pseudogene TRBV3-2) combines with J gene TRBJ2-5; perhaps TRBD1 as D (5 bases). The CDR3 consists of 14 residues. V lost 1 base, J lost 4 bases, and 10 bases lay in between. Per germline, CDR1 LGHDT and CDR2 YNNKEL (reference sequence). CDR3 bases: TGTGCCAGCAGCCAAGCAAGGGGTCGAGAGACCCAGTACTTC. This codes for CASSQARGRETQYF.

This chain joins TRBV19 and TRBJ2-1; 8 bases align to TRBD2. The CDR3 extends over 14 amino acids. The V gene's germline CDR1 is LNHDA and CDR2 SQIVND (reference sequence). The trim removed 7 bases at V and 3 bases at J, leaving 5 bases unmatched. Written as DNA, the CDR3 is TGTGCCAGTAATACCGGGACTAGCTACAATGAGCAGTTCTTC. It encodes CASNTGTSYNEQFF.

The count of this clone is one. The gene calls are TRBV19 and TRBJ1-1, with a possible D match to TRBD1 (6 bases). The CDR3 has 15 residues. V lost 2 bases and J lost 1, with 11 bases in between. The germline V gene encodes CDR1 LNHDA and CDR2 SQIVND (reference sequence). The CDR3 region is CASSITGHPNTEAFF. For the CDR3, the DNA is TGTGCCAGTAGTATAACGGGACACCCGAACACTGAAGCTTTCTTT.

The CDR3 DNA follows: TGTGCCAGCAGTTTAATAGCGGGGGGCCTAAACTACGAGCAGTACTTC. Protein sequence: CASSLIAGGLNYEQYF. The chain employs TRBV27 and TRBJ2-7; 10 nucleotides align to TRBD2. Trimming took 2 bases from V and 3 from J; bases not matched to a gene: 7. CDR1 is MNHEY and CDR2 is SMNVEV in the germline V gene (reference sequence). The CDR3 contains 16 residues.

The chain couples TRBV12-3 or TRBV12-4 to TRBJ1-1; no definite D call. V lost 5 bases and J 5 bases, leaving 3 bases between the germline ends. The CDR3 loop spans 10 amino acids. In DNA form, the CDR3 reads TGTGCCAGCAGTCTTACTGAAGCTTTCTTT. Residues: CASSLTEAFF.

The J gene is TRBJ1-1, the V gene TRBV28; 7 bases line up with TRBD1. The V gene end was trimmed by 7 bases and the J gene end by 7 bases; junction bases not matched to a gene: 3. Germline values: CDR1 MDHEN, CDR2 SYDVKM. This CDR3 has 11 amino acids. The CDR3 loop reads CASTTGVEAFF. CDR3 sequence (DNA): TGTGCCAGCACCACAGGGGTTGAAGCTTTCTTT.

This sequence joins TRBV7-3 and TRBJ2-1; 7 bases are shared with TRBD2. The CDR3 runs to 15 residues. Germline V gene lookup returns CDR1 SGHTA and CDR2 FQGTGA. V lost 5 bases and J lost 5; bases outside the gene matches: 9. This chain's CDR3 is CASSARTRGDNEQFF. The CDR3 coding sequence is TGTGCCAGCAGCGCCCGGACTAGAGGGGACAATGAGCAGTTCTTC. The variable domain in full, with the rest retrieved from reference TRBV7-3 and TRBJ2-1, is GAGVSQTPSNKVTEKGKYVELRCDPISGHTALYWYRQSLGQGPEFLIYFQGTGAADDSGLPNDRFFAVRPEGSVSTLKIQRTERGDSAVYLCASSARTRGDNEQFFGPGTRLTVL.

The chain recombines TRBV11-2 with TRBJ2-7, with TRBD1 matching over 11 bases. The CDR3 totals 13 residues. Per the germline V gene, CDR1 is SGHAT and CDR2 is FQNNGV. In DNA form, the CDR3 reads TGTGCGATCGTCGGGGACAGGGGGAACGAGCAGTACTTC. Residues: CAIVGDRGNEQYF.

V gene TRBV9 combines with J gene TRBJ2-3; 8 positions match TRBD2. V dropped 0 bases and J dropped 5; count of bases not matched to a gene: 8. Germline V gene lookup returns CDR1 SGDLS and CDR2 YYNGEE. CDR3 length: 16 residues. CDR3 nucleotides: TGTGCCAGCAGCGTAGCTTACGGGAGGGCCGGAGATACGCAGTATTTT. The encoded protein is CASSVAYGRAGDTQYF. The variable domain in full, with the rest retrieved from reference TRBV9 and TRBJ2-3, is DSGVTQTPKHLITATGQRVTLRCSPRSGDLSVYWYQQSLDQGLQFLIQYYNGEERAKGNILERFSAQQFPDLHSELNLSSLELGDSALYFCASSVAYGRAGDTQYFGPGTRLTVL.

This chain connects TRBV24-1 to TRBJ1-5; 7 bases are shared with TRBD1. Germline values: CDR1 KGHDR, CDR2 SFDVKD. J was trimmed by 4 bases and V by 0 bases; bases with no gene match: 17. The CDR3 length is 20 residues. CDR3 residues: CATSDLLRQGMRQMNQPQHF. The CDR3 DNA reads TGTGCCACCAGTGATTTGCTGCGACAGGGTATGAGGCAAATGAATCAGCCCCAGCATTTT.

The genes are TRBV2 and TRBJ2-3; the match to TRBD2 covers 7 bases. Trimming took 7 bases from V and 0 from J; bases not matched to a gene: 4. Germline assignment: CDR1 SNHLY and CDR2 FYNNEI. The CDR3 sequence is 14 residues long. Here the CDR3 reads CASTGGYSTDTQYF. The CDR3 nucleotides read TGTGCCAGCACCGGGGGGTACAGCACAGATACGCAGTATTTT.

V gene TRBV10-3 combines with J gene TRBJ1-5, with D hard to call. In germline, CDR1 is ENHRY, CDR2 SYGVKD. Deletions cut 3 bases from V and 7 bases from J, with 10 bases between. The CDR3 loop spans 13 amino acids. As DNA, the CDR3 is TGTGCCATCAGTGAACTTACCGAGCAGCCCCAGCATTTT. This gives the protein CAISELTEQPQHF.

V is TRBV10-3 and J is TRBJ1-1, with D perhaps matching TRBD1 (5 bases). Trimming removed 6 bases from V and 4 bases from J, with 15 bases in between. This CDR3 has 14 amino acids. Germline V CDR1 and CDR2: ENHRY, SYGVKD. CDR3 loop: CAISQGAGGTEAFF. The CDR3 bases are TGTGCCATCAGCCAAGGGGCGGGGGGCACTGAAGCTTTCTTT.

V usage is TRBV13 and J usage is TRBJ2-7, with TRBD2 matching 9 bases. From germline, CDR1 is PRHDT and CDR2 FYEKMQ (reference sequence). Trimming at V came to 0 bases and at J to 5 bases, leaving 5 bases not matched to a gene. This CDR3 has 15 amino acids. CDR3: CASSLGRGGGDEQYF. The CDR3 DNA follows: TGTGCCAGCAGCTTAGGCCGAGGCGGGGGGGACGAGCAGTACTTC. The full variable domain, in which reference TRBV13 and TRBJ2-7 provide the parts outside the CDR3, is AAGVIQSPRHLIKEKRETATLKCYPIPRHDTVYWYQQGPGQDPQFLISFYEKMQSDKGSIPDRFSAQQFSDYHSELNMSSLELGDSALYFCASSLGRGGGDEQYFGPGTRLTVT.

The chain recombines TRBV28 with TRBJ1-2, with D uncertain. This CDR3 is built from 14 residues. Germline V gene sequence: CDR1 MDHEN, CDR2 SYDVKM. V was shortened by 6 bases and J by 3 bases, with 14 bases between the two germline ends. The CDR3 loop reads CASSPDPRDYGYTF. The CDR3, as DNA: TGTGCCAGCAGCCCCGATCCGAGGGACTATGGCTACACCTTC.